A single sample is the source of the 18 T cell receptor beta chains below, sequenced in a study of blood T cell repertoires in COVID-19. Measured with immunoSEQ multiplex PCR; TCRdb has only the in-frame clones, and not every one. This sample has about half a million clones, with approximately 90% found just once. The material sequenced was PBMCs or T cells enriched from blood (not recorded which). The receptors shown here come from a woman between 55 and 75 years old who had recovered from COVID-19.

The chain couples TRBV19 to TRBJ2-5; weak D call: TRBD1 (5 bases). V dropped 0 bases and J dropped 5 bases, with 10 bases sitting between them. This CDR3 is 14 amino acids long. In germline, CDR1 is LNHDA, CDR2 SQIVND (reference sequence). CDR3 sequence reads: CASSIDVGPETQYF. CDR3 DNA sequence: TGTGCCAGTAGTATAGACGTGGGGCCTGAGACCCAGTACTTC.

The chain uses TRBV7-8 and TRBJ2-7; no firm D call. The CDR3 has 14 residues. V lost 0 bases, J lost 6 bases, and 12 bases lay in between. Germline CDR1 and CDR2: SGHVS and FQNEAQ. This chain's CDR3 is CASSLAREVREQYV. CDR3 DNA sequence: TGTGCCAGCAGCTTAGCTAGAGAGGTACGCGAGCAGTACGTC.

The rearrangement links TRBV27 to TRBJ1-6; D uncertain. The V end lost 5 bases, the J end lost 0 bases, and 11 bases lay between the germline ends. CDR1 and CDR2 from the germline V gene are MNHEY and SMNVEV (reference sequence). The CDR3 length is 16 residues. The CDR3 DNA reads TGTGCCAGCAGTGCAGCGAGGAGCTCCTATAATTCACCCCTCCACTTT. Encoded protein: CASSAARSSYNSPLHF.

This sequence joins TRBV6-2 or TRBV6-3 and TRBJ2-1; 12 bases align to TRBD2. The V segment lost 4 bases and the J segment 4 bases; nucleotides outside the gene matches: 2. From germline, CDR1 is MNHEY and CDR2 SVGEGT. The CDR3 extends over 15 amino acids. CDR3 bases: TGTGCCAGCAGTTCCGGACTAGCGGGATACAATGAGCAGTTCTTC. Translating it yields CASSSGLAGYNEQFF.

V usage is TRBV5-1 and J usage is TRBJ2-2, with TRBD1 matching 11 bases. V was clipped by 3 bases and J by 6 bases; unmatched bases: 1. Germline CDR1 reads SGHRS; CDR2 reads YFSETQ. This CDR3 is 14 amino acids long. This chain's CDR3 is CASSSGQGAGELFF. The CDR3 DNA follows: TGCGCCAGCAGCTCGGGACAGGGGGCCGGGGAGCTGTTTTTT.

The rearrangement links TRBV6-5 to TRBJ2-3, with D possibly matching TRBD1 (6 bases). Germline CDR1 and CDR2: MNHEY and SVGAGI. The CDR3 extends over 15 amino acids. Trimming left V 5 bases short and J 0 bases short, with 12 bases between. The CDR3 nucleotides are TGTGCCAGCAGTCAGACAGGCTCTAGCACAGATACGCAGTATTTT. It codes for CASSQTGSSTDTQYF.

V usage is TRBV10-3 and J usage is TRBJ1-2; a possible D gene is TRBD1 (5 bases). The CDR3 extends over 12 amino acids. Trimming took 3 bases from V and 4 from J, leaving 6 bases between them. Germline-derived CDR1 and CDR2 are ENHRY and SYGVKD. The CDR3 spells CAISEGVYGYTF. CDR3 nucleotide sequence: TGTGCCATCAGTGAAGGGGTCTATGGCTACACCTTC.

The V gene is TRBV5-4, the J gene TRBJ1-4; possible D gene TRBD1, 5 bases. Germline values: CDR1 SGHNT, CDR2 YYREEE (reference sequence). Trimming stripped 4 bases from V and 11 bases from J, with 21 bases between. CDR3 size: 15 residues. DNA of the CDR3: TGTGCCAGCAGCCCCACGCCGGACAACGTGGTGAAACTGTTTTTT. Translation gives CASSPTPDNVVKLFF.

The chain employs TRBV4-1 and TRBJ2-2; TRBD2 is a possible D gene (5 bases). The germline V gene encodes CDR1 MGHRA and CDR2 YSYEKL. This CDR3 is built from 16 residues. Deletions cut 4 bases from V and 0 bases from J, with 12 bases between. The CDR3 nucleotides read TGCGCCAGCAGCCCGAACGCGGGCACGAACACCGGGGAGCTGTTTTTT. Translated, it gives CASSPNAGTNTGELFF.

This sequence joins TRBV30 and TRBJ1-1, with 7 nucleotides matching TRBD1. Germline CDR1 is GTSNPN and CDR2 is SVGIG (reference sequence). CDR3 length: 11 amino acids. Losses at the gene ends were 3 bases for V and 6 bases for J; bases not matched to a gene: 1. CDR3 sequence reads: CAWSGTAEAFF. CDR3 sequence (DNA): TGTGCCTGGAGCGGGACAGCTGAAGCTTTCTTT.

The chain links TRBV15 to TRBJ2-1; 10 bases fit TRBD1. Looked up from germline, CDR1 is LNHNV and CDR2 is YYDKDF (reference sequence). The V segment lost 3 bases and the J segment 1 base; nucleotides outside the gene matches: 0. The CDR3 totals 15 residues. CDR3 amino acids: CATSRDRGSYNEQFF. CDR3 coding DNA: TGTGCCACCAGCAGGGACAGGGGGTCCTACAATGAGCAGTTCTTC.

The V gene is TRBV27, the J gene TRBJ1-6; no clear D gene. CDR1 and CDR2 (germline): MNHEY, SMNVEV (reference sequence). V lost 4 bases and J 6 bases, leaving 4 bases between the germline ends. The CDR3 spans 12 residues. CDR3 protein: CASSWANSPLHF. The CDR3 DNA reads TGTGCCAGCAGTTGGGCTAATTCACCCCTCCACTTT.

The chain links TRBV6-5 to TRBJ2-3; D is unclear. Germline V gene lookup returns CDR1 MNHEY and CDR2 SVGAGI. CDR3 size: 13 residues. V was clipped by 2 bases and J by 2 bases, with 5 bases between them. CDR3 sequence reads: CASSYQVTDTQYF. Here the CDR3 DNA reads TGTGCCAGCAGTTACCAGGTCACAGATACGCAGTATTTT.

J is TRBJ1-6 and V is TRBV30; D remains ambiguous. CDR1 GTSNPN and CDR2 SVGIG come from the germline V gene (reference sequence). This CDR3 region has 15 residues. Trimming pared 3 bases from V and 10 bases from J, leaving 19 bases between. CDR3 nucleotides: TGTGCCTGGAGCTCCGGGCCTCGGCGGGAATCACCCCTCCACTTT. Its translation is CAWSSGPRRESPLHF.

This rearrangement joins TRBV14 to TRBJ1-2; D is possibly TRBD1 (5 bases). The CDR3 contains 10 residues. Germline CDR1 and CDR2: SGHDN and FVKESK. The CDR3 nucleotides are TGTCTGGGCGGGGGACATGGCTACACCTTC. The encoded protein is CLGGGHGYTF. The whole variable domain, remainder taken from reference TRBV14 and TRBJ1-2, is EAGVTQFPSHSVIEKGQTVTLRCDPISGHDNLYWYRRVMGKEIKFLLHFVKESKQDESGMPNNRFLAERTGGTYSTLKVQPAELEDSGVYFCLGGGHGYTFGSGTRLTVV.

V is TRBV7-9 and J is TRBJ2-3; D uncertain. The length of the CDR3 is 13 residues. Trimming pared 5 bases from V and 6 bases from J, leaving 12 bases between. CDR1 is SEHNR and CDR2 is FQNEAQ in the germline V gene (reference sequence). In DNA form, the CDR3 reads TGTGCCAGCAGCCCTTGGTCCGGGGATACGCAGTATTTT. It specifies CASSPWSGDTQYF.

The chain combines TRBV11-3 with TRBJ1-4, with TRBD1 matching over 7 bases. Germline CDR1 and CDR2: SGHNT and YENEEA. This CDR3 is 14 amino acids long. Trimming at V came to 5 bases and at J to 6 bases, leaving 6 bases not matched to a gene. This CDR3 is CASSTGTADEKLFF. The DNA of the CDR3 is TGTGCCAGCAGCACGGGGACAGCTGATGAAAAACTGTTTTTT.

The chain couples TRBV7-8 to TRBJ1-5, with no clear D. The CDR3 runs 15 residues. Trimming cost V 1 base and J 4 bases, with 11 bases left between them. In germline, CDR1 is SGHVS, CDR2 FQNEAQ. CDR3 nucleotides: TGTGCCAGCAGCTTAGACGGAGGCGGGAATCAGCCCCAGCATTTT. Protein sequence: CASSLDGGGNQPQHF.